The TCR beta chain described here comes from a study of OX40 agonist ivuxolimab in advanced cancers. The wider study: Age averaged roughly 60 years (range roughly 23 to 85), and 80% to 90% were male.

This clone appeared a few times. Its cognate antigen is unknown. The study's findings and limits: Clonal expansion by week 6 occurred in CD4+ and CD8+ blood T cells (at 0.1 to 3.0 mg/kg). In CD8+ T cells, expanded clones were on average more numerous than in CD4+.

Generated by immunoSEQ multiplex PCR, the TCRdb table keeps only in-frame clones and is missing some. Here the sample spans fewer than 100,000 clones, over 70% being singletons. V lost 5 bases and J lost 5, with 17 bases in between. Germline V gene sequence: CDR1 SGHRS, CDR2 YFSETQ. The CDR3 consists of 16 residues. The sequences come from CD4+ or CD8+ T cells sorted from blood, collected in a trial of the OX40 agonist ivuxolimab. This receptor was taken from an adult with an advanced solid tumor such as melanoma, head and neck, liver or kidney cancer. The chain joins TRBV5-1 to TRBJ1-6; possible D gene TRBD1, 5 bases. The CDR3: CASRVGQGADNSPLHF. In DNA, the CDR3 is TGCGCCAGCAGAGTTGGGCAGGGTGCGGATAATTCACCCCTCCACTTT.